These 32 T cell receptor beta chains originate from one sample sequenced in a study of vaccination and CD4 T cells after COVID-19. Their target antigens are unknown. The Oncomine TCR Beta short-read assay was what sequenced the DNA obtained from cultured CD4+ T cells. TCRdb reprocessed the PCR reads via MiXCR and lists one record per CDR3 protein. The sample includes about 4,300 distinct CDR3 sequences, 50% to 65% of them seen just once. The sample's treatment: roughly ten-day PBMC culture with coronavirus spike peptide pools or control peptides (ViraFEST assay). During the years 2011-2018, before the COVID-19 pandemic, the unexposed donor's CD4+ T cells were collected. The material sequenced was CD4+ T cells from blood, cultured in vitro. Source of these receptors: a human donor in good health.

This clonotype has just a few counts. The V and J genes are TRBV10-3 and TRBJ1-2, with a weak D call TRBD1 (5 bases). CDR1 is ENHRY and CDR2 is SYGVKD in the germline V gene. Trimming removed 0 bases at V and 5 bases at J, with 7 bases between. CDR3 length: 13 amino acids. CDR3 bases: TGTGCCATCAGTGAGTCCGAGGGGTATGGCTACACCTTC. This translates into CAISESEGYGYTF.

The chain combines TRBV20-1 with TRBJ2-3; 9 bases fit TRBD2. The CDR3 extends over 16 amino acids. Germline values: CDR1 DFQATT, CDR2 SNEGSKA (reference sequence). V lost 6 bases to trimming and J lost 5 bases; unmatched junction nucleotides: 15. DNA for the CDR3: TGCAGTGCAGGGATAGCGGTAGCGGGGGTTGGAGATACGCAGTATTTT. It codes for CSAGIAVAGVGDTQYF.

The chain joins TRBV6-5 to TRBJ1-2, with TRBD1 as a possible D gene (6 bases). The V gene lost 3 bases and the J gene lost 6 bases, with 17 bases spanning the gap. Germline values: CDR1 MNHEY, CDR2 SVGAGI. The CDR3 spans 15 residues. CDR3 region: CASSYSGGEGDGYTF. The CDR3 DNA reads TGTGCCAGCAGTTATAGTGGAGGAGAGGGGGATGGCTACACCTTC.

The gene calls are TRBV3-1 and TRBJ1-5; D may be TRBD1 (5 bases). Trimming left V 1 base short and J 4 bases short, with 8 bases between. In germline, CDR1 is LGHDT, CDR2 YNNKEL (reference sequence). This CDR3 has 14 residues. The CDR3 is CASSQAQGNQPQHF. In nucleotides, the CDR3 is TGTGCCAGCAGCCAAGCTCAGGGTAATCAGCCCCAGCATTTT.

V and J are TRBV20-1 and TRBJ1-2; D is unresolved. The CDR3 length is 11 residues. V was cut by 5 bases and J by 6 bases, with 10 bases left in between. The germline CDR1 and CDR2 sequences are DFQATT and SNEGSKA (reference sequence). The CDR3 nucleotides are TGCAGTGCTTACTTCGGGGATGGCTACACCTTC. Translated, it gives CSAYFGDGYTF.

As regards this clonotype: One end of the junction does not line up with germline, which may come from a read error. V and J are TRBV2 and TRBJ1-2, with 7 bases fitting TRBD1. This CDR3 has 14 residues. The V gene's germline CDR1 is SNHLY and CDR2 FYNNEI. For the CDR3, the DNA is TGTGCCAGCAGTTACAGGGGAGGAAACTATGGCCACACCTTC. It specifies CASSYRGGNYGHTF.

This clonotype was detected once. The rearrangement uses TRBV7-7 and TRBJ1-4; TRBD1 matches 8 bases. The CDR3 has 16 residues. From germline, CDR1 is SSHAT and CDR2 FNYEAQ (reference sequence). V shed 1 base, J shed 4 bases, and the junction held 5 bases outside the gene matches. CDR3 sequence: CASSLGQGRHNEKLFF. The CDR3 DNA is TGTGCCAGCAGCTTAGGACAGGGGAGGCATAATGAAAAACTGTTTTTT.

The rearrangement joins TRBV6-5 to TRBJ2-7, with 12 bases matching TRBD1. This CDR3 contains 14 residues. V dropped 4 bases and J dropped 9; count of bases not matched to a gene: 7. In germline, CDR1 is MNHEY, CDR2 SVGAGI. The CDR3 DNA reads TGTGCCAGCAGTTTTGCCGGGACAGGGGGCGGGCAGTACTTC. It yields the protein CASSFAGTGGGQYF.

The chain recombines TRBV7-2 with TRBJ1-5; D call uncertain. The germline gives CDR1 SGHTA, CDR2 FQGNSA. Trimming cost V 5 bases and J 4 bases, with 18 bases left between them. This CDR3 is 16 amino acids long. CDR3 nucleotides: TGTGCCAGCAGCCCCAGACCGATAACCTGGAATCAGCCCCAGCATTTT. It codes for CASSPRPITWNQPQHF.

Here the CDR3 DNA reads TGTGCCAGTAGTAGGGGACTGACAGCCGAGCCCCAGCATTTT. Encoded protein: CASSRGLTAEPQHF. The rearrangement uses TRBV19 and TRBJ1-5, with D possibly matching TRBD1 (5 bases). The CDR3 covers 14 residues. CDR1 is LNHDA and CDR2 is SQIVND in the germline V gene (reference sequence). The ends were cut back, 4 bases at V and 8 bases at J, with 15 bases in the middle. The whole variable domain, filled in from reference TRBV19 and TRBJ1-5, reads DGGITQSPKYLFRKEGQNVTLSCEQNLNHDAMYWYRQDPGQGLRLIYYSQIVNDFQKGDIAEGYSVSREKKESFPLTVTSAQKNPTAFYLCASSRGLTAEPQHFGDGTRLSIL.

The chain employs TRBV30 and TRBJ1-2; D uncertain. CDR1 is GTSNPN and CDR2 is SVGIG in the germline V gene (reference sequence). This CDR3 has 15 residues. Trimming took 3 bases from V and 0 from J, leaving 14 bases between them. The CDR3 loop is CAWRIDQRPNYGYTF. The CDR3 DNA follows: TGTGCCTGGAGGATCGACCAACGACCTAACTATGGCTACACCTTC.

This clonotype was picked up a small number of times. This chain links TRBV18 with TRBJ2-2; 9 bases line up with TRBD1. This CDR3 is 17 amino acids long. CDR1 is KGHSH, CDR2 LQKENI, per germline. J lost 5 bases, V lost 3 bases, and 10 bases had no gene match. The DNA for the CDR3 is TGTGCCAGCTCACCTTTGGAAGGGACAGGGAGTACCGGGGAGCTGTTTTTT. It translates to CASSPLEGTGSTGELFF.

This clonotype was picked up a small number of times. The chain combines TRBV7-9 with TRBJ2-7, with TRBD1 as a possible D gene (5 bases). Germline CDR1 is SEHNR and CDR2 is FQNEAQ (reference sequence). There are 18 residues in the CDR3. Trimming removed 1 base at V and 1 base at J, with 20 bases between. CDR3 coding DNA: TGTGCCAGCAGCTTAGTGGGTTGGGGCAGGCCTGATTCCTACGAGCAGTACTTC. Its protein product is CASSLVGWGRPDSYEQYF.

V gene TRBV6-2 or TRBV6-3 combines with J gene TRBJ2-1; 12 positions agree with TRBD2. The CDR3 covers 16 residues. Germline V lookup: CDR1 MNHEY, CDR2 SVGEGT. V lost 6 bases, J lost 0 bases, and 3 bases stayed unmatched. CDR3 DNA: TGTGCCAGCAGAGGACTAGCGGGGAGCTCCTACAATGAGCAGTTCTTC. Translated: CASRGLAGSSYNEQFF.

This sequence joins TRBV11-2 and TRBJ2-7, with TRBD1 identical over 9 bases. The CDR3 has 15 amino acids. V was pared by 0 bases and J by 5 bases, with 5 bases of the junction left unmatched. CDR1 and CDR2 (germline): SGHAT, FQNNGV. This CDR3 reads CASSLDGQGLNEQYF. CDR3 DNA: TGTGCCAGCAGCTTAGATGGACAGGGGTTAAACGAGCAGTACTTC.

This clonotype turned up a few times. CDR3 protein: CASSSIISAYNEQFF. The CDR3 DNA sequence: TGTGCCAGCAGTTCCATTATCAGCGCTTACAATGAGCAGTTCTTC. This chain uses TRBV6-5 with TRBJ2-1, with D unresolved. The germline V gene encodes CDR1 MNHEY and CDR2 SVGAGI. The CDR3 sequence is 15 residues long. The V end lost 4 bases, the J end lost 4 bases, and 14 bases lay between the germline ends.

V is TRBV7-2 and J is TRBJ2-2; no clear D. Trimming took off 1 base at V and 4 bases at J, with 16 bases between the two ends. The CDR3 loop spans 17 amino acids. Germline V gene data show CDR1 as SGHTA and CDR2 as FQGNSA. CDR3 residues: CASSLVPGQHFTGELFF. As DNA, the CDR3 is TGTGCCAGCAGCTTAGTTCCGGGCCAACACTTCACCGGGGAGCTGTTTTTT.

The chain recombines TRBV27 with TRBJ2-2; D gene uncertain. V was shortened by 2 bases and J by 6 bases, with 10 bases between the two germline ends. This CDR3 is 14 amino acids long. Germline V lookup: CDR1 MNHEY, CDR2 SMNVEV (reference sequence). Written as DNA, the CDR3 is TGTGCCAGCAGTTTAAGGTCGGGTCCCGGGGAGCTGTTTTTT. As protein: CASSLRSGPGELFF.

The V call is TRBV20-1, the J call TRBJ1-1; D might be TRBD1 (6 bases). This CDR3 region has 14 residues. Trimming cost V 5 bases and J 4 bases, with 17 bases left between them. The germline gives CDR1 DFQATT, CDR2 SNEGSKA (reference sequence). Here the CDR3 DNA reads TGCAGTGCTGTTGGACGGCGGGGGCGCACTGAAGCTTTCTTT. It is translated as CSAVGRRGRTEAFF.

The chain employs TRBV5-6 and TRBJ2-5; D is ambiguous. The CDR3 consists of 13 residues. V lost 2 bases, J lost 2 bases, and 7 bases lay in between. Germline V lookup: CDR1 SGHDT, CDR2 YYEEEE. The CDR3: CASSLAQQETQYF. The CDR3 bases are TGTGCCAGCAGCTTAGCACAGCAAGAGACCCAGTACTTC. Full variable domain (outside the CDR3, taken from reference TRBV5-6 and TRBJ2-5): DAGVTQSPTHLIKTRGQQVTLRCSPKSGHDTVSWYQQALGQGPQFIFQYYEEEERQRGNFPDRFSGHQFPNYSSELNVNALLLGDSALYLCASSLAQQETQYFGPGTRLLVL.

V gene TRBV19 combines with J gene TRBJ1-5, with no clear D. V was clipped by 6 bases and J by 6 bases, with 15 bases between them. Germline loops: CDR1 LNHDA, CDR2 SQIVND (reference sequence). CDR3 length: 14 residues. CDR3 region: CASSRAVDGQPQHF. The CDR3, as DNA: TGTGCCAGTAGCCGCGCCGTCGACGGTCAGCCCCAGCATTTT.

CDR3 residues: CASLAGDRSGELFF. Here the CDR3 DNA reads TGTGCCAGCCTAGCGGGAGATAGGTCCGGGGAGCTGTTTTTT. V and J are TRBV5-4 and TRBJ2-2, with 10 bases that match TRBD2. This CDR3 spans 14 amino acids. After removal of 7 bases from V and 6 bases from J, the junction contained 6 bases not matched to a gene. Germline V gene data show CDR1 as SGHNT and CDR2 as YYREEE (reference sequence).

For the CDR3, the DNA is TGTGCCATCAGCCCGCGGGAGGGCTACGAGCAGTACTTC. This sequence encodes CAISPREGYEQYF. V gene TRBV10-3 combines with J gene TRBJ2-7; the match to TRBD2 covers 9 bases. The V gene end was trimmed by 6 bases and the J gene end by 3 bases; junction bases not matched to a gene: 3. Germline CDR1 is ENHRY and CDR2 is SYGVKD. The CDR3 sequence is 13 residues long.

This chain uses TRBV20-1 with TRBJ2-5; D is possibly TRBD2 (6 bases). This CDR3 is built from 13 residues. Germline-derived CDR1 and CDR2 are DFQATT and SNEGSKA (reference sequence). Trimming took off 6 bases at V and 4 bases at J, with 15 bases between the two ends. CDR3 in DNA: TGCAGTGCCCCGGCCATGGGGGGAGAGACCCAGTACTTC. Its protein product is CSAPAMGGETQYF.

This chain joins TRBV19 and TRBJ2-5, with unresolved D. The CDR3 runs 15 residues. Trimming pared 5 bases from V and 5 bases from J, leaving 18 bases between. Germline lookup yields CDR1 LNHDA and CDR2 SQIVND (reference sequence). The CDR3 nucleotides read TGTGCCAGTAGTTCCAAGTTTAGGAAGGTCGAGACCCAGTACTTC. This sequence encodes CASSSKFRKVETQYF.

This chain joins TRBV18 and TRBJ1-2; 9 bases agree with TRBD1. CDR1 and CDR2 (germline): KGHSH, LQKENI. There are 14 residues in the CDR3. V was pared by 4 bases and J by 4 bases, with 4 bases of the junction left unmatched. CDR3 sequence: CASSRDRVSYGYTF. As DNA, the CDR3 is TGTGCCAGCTCACGGGACAGGGTCAGCTATGGCTACACCTTC.

This CDR3 reads CASSLWGDGYTF. CDR3 in DNA: TGTGCCAGCAGTTTATGGGGTGATGGCTACACCTTC. The gene calls are TRBV12-3 or TRBV12-4 and TRBJ1-2; unclear D gene. V was pared by 2 bases and J by 6 bases, with 7 bases between. The CDR3 spans 12 residues.

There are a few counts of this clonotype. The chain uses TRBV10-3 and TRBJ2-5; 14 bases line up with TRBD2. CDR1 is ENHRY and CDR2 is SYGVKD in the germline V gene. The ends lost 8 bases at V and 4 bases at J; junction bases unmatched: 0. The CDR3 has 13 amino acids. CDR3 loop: CAIGTSGRETQYF. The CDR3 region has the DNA TGTGCCATCGGGACTAGCGGGAGAGAGACCCAGTACTTC.

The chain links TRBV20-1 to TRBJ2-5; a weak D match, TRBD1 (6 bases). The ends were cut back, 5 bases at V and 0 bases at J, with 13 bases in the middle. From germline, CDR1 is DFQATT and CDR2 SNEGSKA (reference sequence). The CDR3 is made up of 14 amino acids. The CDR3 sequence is CSAPRRQDQETQYF. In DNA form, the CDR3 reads TGCAGTGCTCCGCGTCGACAGGACCAAGAGACCCAGTACTTC.

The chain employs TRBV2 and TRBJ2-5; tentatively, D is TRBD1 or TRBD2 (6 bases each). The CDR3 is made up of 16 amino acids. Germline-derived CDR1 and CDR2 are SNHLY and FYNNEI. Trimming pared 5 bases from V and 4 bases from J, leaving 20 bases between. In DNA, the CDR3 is TGTGCCAGCAGTCCTGTCCCAGGGGACTCAGGAGAGACCCAGTACTTC. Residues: CASSPVPGDSGETQYF.

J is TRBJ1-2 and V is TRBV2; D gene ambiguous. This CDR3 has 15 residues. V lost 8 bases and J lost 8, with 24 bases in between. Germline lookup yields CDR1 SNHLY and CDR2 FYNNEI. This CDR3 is CASGKGLQASGGYTF. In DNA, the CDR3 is TGTGCCAGCGGCAAAGGGTTGCAGGCTTCGGGAGGCTACACCTTC.

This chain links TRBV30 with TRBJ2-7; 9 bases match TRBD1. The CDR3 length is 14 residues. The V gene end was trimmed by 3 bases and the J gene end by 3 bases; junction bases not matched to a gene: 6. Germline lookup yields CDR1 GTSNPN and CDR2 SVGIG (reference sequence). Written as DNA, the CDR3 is TGTGCCTGGAGAGAGCTGGACAGGGGCTACGAGCAGTACTTC. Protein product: CAWRELDRGYEQYF.